The TCR beta chain described here comes from a study of beta chain features in type 1 diabetes. Study outcomes and limitations: Across all four CD4+ subsets, people with type 1 diabetes showed modestly shorter TCRB CDR3s.

Isolated RNA was reverse transcribed in full, so expressed TCRB transcripts were sequenced. The assay was immunoSEQ multiplex PCR, and TCRdb's table has in-frame clones only and misses some. The data show about 360,000 clones, over 10% seen once. This clone turned up a few times. The antigen remains undetermined. The CDR3 extends over 14 amino acids. V shed 5 bases, J shed 6 bases, and the junction held 6 bases outside the gene matches. Germline-derived CDR1 and CDR2 are MNHEY and SVGAGI. This chain uses TRBV6-5 with TRBJ1-1, with TRBD1 matching 10 bases. The clonotype originates from a woman between 18 and 30 years old with type 1 diabetes. Specimen: naive CD4+ T cells from blood. The CDR3 coding sequence is TGTGCCAGCAGTGCCTGGGACAGGGGTGCTGAAGCTTTCTTT. Translated, it gives CASSAWDRGAEAFF.